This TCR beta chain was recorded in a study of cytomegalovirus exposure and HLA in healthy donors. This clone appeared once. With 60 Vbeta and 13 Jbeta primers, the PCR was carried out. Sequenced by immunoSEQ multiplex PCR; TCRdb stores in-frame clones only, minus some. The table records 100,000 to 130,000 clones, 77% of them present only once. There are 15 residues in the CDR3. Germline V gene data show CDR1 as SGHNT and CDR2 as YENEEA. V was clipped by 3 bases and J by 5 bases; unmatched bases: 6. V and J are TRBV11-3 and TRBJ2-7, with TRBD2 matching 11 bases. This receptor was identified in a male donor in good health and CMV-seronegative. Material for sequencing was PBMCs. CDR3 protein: CASSFLAGGPHEQYF. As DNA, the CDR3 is TGTGCCAGCAGCTTTTTAGCGGGAGGGCCCCACGAGCAGTACTTC.